These 4 T cell receptor beta chains came from one sample sequenced in a study of blood T cells in healthy people across ages. A J-beta primer mix and a sample-barcoded 5' primer were used in a second PCR of roughly 7 to 12 cycles. TCRdb itself ran the 5' RACE reads through MiXCR, one entry per CDR3 protein. Of about 800,000 distinct CDR3 sequences in the sample, approximately 25% were seen once. The same sample was also studied in work on T cells of mothers and their children.

The sequenced material came from blood. The source of these receptors is a boy aged 5-17 years in good health.

This clonotype was counted between two and nine times. J is TRBJ2-3 and V is TRBV24-1; 8 positions agree with TRBD2. Trimming removed 4 bases from V and 4 bases from J; junction bases left unmatched: 15. The CDR3 runs to 18 residues. The germline gives CDR1 KGHDR, CDR2 SFDVKD. The CDR3 DNA follows: TGTGCCACCAGTGACCCCGGAGGGCGGGGGGCCAAGGCAGATACGCAGTATTTT. Translation: CATSDPGGRGAKADTQYF.

This clonotype was recorded a few times. The rearrangement uses TRBV5-1 and TRBJ2-3; the match to TRBD2 covers 10 bases. V shed 4 bases and J 2 bases; nucleotides not matched to a gene: 16. The germline CDR1 and CDR2 sequences are SGHRS and YFSETQ. The length of the CDR3 is 19 residues. In DNA, the CDR3 is TGCGCCAGCAGCCCGGCGGGGTCCGTACTAGCGGGGTTCACAGATACGCAGTATTTT. This sequence encodes CASSPAGSVLAGFTDTQYF.

The rearrangement uses TRBV4-2 and TRBJ2-5; TRBD1 agrees at 7 bases. The J call may not be correct, given that the DNA end is closer to TRBJ2-7. This CDR3 region has 14 residues. Germline values: CDR1 LGHNA, CDR2 YNFKEQ. The CDR3 spells CASSQALGQYEQYF. CDR3 nucleotide sequence: TGTGCCAGCAGCCAAGCCCTGGGACAGTACGAGCAGTACTTC.

This sequence joins TRBV6-6 and TRBJ2-7, with D tentatively TRBD1 (6 bases). Trimming removed 0 bases at V and 1 base at J, with 10 bases between. Germline V CDR1 and CDR2: MNHNY, SVGAGI (reference sequence). This CDR3 comprises 15 residues. The CDR3 here is CASSYSSRGSYEQYF. The CDR3 bases are TGTGCCAGCAGTTACTCGAGCAGGGGATCCTACGAGCAGTACTTC.